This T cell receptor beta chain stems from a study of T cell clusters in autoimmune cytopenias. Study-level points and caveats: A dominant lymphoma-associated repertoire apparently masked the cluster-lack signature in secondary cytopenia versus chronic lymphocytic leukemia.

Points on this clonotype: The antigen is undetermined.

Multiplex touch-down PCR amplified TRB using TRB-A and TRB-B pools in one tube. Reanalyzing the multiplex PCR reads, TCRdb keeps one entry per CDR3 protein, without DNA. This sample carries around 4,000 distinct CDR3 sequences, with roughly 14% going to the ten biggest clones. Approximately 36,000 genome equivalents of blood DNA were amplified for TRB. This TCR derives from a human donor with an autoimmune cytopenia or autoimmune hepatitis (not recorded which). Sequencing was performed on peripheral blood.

This CDR3 is CASTKDRSNEKLFF. The rearrangement uses TRBV6-1 and TRBJ1-4; TCRdb's D gene call, TRBD1, goes unchecked for lack of DNA. The CDR3 spans 14 residues. CDR1 and CDR2 (germline): MNHNS, SASEGT.